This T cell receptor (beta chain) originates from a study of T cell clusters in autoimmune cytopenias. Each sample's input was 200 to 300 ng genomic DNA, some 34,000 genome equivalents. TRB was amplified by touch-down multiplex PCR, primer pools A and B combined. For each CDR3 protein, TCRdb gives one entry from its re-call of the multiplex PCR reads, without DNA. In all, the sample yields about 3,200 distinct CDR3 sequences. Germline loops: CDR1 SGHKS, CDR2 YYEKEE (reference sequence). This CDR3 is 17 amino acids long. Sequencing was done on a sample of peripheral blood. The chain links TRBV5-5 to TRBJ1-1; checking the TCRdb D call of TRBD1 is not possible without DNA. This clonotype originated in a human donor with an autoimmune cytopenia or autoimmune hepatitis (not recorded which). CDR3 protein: CASSEGPKQGWNTEAFF.